These 16 T cell receptor beta chains share one sample of origin, sequenced in a study of OX40 agonist ivuxolimab in advanced cancers. Profiled with immunoSEQ multiplex PCR; TCRdb holds only in-frame clones, not every one. The repertoire holds 50,000 to 55,000 clones, around 89% seen once, with roughly a tenth in the top ten. The sequenced sample was CD4+ or CD8+ T cells sorted from blood, obtained in a trial of the OX40 agonist ivuxolimab. The origin of the receptors is an adult with an advanced solid tumor such as melanoma, head and neck, liver or kidney cancer.

The rearrangement joins TRBV30 to TRBJ1-1; D uncertain. CDR1 GTSNPN and CDR2 SVGIG come from the germline V gene (reference sequence). V was clipped by 5 bases and J by 0 bases, with 10 bases between them. This CDR3 region has 13 residues. The CDR3 bases are TGTGCCTGGGACCAGTACCTGAACACTGAAGCTTTCTTT. Protein product: CAWDQYLNTEAFF.

The gene calls are TRBV28 and TRBJ1-2; 8 nucleotides agree with TRBD1. Germline values: CDR1 MDHEN, CDR2 SYDVKM. Trimming cost V 7 bases and J 6 bases; bases outside gene matches: 10. CDR3 length equals 14 residues. CDR3 sequence: CASTTAGQVNGYTF. The CDR3 DNA reads as TGTGCCAGCACCACCGCGGGACAGGTAAATGGCTACACCTTC.

This chain's CDR3 is CASNYQLDEQYF. Written as DNA, the CDR3 is TGTGCCAGCAACTATCAACTGGACGAGCAGTACTTC. The rearrangement uses TRBV2 and TRBJ2-7; D remains ambiguous. This CDR3 has 12 residues. Germline CDR1 is SNHLY and CDR2 is FYNNEI. The V end lost 7 bases, the J end lost 5 bases, and 12 bases lay between the germline ends. Full variable domain (outside the CDR3, taken from reference TRBV2 and TRBJ2-7): EPEVTQTPSHQVTQMGQEVILRCVPISNHLYFYWYRQILGQKVEFLVSFYNNEISEKSEIFDDQFSVERPDGSNFTLKIRSTKLEDSAMYFCASNYQLDEQYFGPGTRLTVT.

The chain recombines TRBV11-2 with TRBJ2-1, with 8 bases that match TRBD1. Germline V gene lookup returns CDR1 SGHAT and CDR2 FQNNGV. The CDR3 has 16 residues. Trimming cost V 6 bases and J 5 bases; bases outside gene matches: 12. The CDR3 DNA sequence: TGTGCCAGCAGTTTATCATCCGGGACAGGAAACAATGAGCAGTTCTTC. It specifies CASSLSSGTGNNEQFF.

The V and J genes are TRBV2 and TRBJ1-4, with D unresolved. The germline V gene encodes CDR1 SNHLY and CDR2 FYNNEI. V lost 4 bases to trimming and J lost 3 bases, with 9 bases between them. This CDR3 has 14 amino acids. The CDR3 nucleotides read TGTGCCAGCAGTGTAGGCGTTTCTAATGAAAAACTGTTTTTT. It encodes CASSVGVSNEKLFF.

This clone came up once. The chain recombines TRBV7-2 with TRBJ2-7; D gene uncertain. The CDR3 extends over 13 amino acids. Germline CDR1 SGHTA, CDR2 FQGNSA. Trimming removed 4 bases from V and 3 bases from J, with 10 bases in between. The CDR3 nucleotides are TGTGCCAGCAGCTCTCGCCGGTTCTACGAGCAGTACTTC. This codes for CASSSRRFYEQYF.

The chain employs TRBV19 and TRBJ2-2, with TRBD2 matching over 12 bases. V was clipped by 7 bases and J by 4 bases; unmatched bases: 4. Germline CDR1 reads LNHDA; CDR2 reads SQIVND (reference sequence). The CDR3 consists of 15 residues. The CDR3 nucleotides read TGTGCCAGTACCGGACTAGCGGGGATCACCGGGGAGCTGTTTTTT. Translation gives CASTGLAGITGELFF.

This chain joins TRBV2 and TRBJ1-6; maybe TRBD1 (5 bases). CDR3 length equals 16 residues. The germline gives CDR1 SNHLY, CDR2 FYNNEI. V shed 2 bases and J shed 5 bases, with 13 bases lying between them. The CDR3 is CASSEWGSRNNSPLHF. The DNA of the CDR3 is TGTGCCAGCAGTGAATGGGGGTCGCGTAATAATTCACCCCTCCACTTT.

This clone has only a few counts. The chain is built from TRBV28 and TRBJ2-7, with 8 positions matching TRBD1. The CDR3 spans 14 residues. Per germline, CDR1 MDHEN and CDR2 SYDVKM. J was trimmed by 3 bases and V by 1 base; bases with no gene match: 2. CDR3 in DNA: TGTGCCAGCAGTTTATCTGGACAGGGCTACGAGCAGTACTTC. It codes for CASSLSGQGYEQYF. Supplemented by reference TRBV28 and TRBJ2-7, the full variable domain reads DVKVTQSSRYLVKRTGEKVFLECVQDMDHENMFWYRQDPGLGLRLIYFSYDVKMKEKGDIPEGYSVSREKKERFSLILESASTNQTSMYLCASSLSGQGYEQYFGPGTRLTVT.

This CDR3 is CAWSTSGGLPYNEQFF. CDR3 nucleotides: TGTGCCTGGAGTACGAGCGGGGGGCTCCCTTACAATGAGCAGTTCTTC. The V call is TRBV30, the J call TRBJ2-1; 9 nucleotides agree with TRBD2. V was clipped by 2 bases and J by 4 bases; unmatched bases: 9. This CDR3 has 16 residues. Germline V gene data show CDR1 as GTSNPN and CDR2 as SVGIG (reference sequence). The full variable domain, in which reference TRBV30 and TRBJ2-1 provide the parts outside the CDR3, is SQTIHQWPATLVQPVGSPLSLECTVEGTSNPNLYWYRQAAGRGLQLLFYSVGIGQISSEVPQNLSASRPQDRQFILSSKKLLLSDSGFYLCAWSTSGGLPYNEQFFGPGTRLTVL.

This clone was seen only a few times. This chain joins TRBV6-5 and TRBJ1-2; D gene unclear. The germline gives CDR1 MNHEY, CDR2 SVGAGI. V was pared by 4 bases and J by 1 base, with 10 bases between. CDR3 length: 14 residues. CDR3 sequence (DNA): TGTGCCAGCAGTTCCCCCCAGCGTAACTATGGCTACACCTTC. It codes for CASSSPQRNYGYTF.

The V and J genes are TRBV28 and TRBJ2-7; D is tentatively TRBD1 or TRBD2 (6 bases each). CDR1 is MDHEN and CDR2 is SYDVKM in the germline V gene. Trimming took off 5 bases at V and 1 base at J, with 18 bases between the two ends. This CDR3 is built from 16 residues. CDR3 residues: CASSRGPLTDSYEQYF. As DNA, the CDR3 is TGTGCCAGCAGTCGGGGGCCCCTGACGGATTCCTACGAGCAGTACTTC. Complete variable domain (other parts from reference TRBV28 and TRBJ2-7): DVKVTQSSRYLVKRTGEKVFLECVQDMDHENMFWYRQDPGLGLRLIYFSYDVKMKEKGDIPEGYSVSREKKERFSLILESASTNQTSMYLCASSRGPLTDSYEQYFGPGTRLTVT.

The chain joins TRBV5-4 to TRBJ2-5, with 14 bases lining up with TRBD2. Trimming removed 4 bases from V and 5 bases from J; junction bases left unmatched: 4. Per germline, CDR1 SGHNT and CDR2 YYREEE (reference sequence). The CDR3 loop spans 15 amino acids. CDR3 nucleotide sequence: TGTGCCAGCAGCGGGACTAGCGGGAGACCGGAGACCCAGTACTTC. Protein: CASSGTSGRPETQYF.

V and J are TRBV11-3 and TRBJ2-7; D not resolved. V lost 2 bases to trimming and J lost 5 bases, with 13 bases between them. Germline CDR1 and CDR2: SGHNT and YENEEA. The CDR3 is made up of 14 amino acids. CDR3 loop: CASSLKGQWNEQYF. CDR3 nucleotide sequence: TGTGCCAGCAGCTTAAAAGGGCAGTGGAACGAGCAGTACTTC.

This chain connects TRBV6-5 to TRBJ2-4; D is perhaps TRBD1 (5 bases). The CDR3 contains 13 residues. CDR1 and CDR2 from the germline V gene are MNHEY and SVGAGI. The V and J ends lost 6 bases and 6 bases respectively, with 12 bases between them. The CDR3 sequence: CASRMSQGNIQYF. The CDR3 DNA is TGTGCCAGCAGAATGAGCCAGGGAAACATTCAGTACTTC.

This sequence joins TRBV6-6 and TRBJ1-1, with D uncertain. V lost 2 bases, J lost 2 bases, and 6 bases lay in between. The CDR3 sequence is 13 residues long. Germline CDR1 MNHNY, CDR2 SVGAGI (reference sequence). The CDR3 DNA is TGTGCCAGCAGTTACCCGGAAAACACTGAAGCTTTCTTT. It is translated as CASSYPENTEAFF.